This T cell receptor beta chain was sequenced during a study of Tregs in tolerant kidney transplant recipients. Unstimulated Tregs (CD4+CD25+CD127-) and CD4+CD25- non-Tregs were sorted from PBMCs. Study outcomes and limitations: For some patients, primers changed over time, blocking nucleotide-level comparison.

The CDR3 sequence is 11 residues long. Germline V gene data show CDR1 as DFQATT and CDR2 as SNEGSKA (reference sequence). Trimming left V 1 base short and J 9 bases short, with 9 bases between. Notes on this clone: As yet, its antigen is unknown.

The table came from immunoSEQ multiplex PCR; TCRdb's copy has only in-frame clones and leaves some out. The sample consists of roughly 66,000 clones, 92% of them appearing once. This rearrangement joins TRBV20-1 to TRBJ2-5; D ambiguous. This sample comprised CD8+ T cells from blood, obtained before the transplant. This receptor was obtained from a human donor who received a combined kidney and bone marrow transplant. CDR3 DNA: TGCAGTGCTAGAGCTCTGCGTCCCCAGTACTTC. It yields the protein CSARALRPQYF.